Listed here is a single TCR beta chain. This record belongs to a study of blood T cell repertoires in COVID-19. The assay was immunoSEQ multiplex PCR, and TCRdb's table has in-frame clones only and misses some. In the table there are hundreds of thousands of clones, nearly 85% of which are singletons. V lost 3 bases, J lost 6 bases, and 7 bases stayed unmatched. Germline assignment: CDR1 SGHRS and CDR2 YFSETQ. This CDR3 has 14 residues. The source material was peripheral blood. The chain uses TRBV5-1 and TRBJ2-7, with 9 bases aligning to TRBD2. The origin of this receptor is a human donor in a cohort sampled during active COVID-19. CDR3 loop: CASSSGLAAVEQYF. CDR3 nucleotide sequence: TGCGCCAGCAGCTCGGGACTAGCCGCAGTCGAGCAGTACTTC.